This entry describes one T cell receptor beta chain. These data originate in a study of T cell responses to AZD1222 COVID-19 vaccine. Sequencing used immunoSEQ multiplex PCR; TCRdb keeps in-frame clones, though not all of them. The table lists about 120,000 clones, approximately 85% of them singletons. The CDR3 contains 17 residues. Germline V lookup: CDR1 SGHTA, CDR2 FQGTGA. V gave up 5 bases and J gave up 6 bases; unmatched junction bases: 12. This sequence joins TRBV7-3 and TRBJ2-2; 10 bases are a match to TRBD1. Source: peripheral blood, taken on day 0 of AZD1222 vaccination. This sequence originates from an adult in good health. The CDR3 loop reads CASSLGPGQGISGELFF. CDR3 DNA: TGTGCCAGCAGCCTAGGTCCGGGACAGGGGATATCCGGGGAGCTGTTTTTT.